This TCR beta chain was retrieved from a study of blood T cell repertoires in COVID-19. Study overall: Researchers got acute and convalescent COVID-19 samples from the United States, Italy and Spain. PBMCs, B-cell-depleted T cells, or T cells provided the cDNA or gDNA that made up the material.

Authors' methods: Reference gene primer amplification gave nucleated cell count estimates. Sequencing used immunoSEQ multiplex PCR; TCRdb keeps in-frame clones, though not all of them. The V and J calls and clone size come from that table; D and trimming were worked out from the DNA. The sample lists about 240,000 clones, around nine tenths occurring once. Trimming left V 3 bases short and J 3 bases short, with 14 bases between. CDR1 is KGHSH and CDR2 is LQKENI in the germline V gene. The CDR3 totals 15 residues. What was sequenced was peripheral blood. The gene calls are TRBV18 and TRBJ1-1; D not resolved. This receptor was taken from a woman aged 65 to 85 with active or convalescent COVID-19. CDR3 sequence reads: CASSPGAQEYTEAFF. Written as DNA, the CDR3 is TGTGCCAGCTCACCGGGAGCCCAGGAGTACACTGAAGCTTTCTTT.